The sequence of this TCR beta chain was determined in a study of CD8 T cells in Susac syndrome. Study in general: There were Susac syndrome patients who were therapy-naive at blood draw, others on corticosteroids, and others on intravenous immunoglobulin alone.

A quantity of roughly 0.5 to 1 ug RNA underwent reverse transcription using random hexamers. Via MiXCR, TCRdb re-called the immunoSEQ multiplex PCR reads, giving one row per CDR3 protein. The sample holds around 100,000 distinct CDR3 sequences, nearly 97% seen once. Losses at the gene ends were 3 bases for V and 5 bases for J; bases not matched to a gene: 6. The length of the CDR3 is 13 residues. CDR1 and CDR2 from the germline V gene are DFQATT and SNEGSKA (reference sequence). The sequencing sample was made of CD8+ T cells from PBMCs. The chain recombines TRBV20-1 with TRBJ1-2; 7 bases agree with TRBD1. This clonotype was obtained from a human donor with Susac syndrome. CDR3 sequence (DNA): TGCAGTGCTAGGTCCGGGACAGAATATGGCTACACCTTC. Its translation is CSARSGTEYGYTF.